Sequencing of this T cell receptor beta chain was carried out in a study of PD-1 blockade in classical Hodgkin lymphoma. In the study overall: Nivolumab was given intravenously to patients at 3 mg/kg every 2 weeks. The study, taken as a whole, reports: Only CD4+ TCR diversity, not CD8+, had risen significantly by C4D1. Possibly reflecting disease activity or prior therapy, repertoire differences have causes that remain undefined. Some patients started nivolumab under 1 year after ASCT, and they were excluded.

Trimming stripped 0 bases from V and 4 bases from J, with 17 bases between. Germline V lookup: CDR1 SGHRS, CDR2 YFSETQ. The CDR3 loop spans 16 amino acids. The time point is: cycle 4 day 1 (C4D1), after five to seven weeks of nivolumab. Exposure to brentuximab vedotin varied, and each patient had relapsed following autologous stem cell transplantation. Here immunoSEQ multiplex PCR was the method, and the copy in TCRdb shows in-frame clones only, minus some. Here the sample spans tens of thousands of clones, around 80% being singletons. Turning to this clone: Its cognate antigen is unknown.

The TCR originated in a human donor with classical Hodgkin lymphoma. This specimen was peripheral blood mononuclear cells (PBMCs), taken before the fourth cycle of nivolumab. The rearrangement links TRBV5-1 to TRBJ2-7; possibly TRBD2 for D (5 bases). The CDR3 sequence is CASSLAAGDPTYEQYF. The CDR3 DNA reads TGCGCCAGCAGCTTGGCAGCCGGGGATCCCACGTACGAGCAGTACTTC.